The 31 T cell receptor beta chains reported below all come from one sample, sequenced in a study of OX40 agonist ivuxolimab in advanced cancers. Profiling relied on immunoSEQ multiplex PCR, and the TCRdb table lists in-frame clones only, not all of them. The top ten clones hold approximately 0.69% of a sample with 110,000 or so clones, about 91% of them seen once. This specimen was CD4+ or CD8+ T cells sorted from blood, taken in a trial of the OX40 agonist ivuxolimab. Receptor source: an adult with an advanced solid tumor such as melanoma, head and neck, liver or kidney cancer.

The rearrangement links TRBV5-4 to TRBJ2-3, with D maybe TRBD2 (6 bases). The CDR3 is made up of 15 amino acids. In germline, CDR1 is SGHNT, CDR2 YYREEE (reference sequence). V dropped 1 base and J dropped 1 base, with 10 bases sitting between them. Written as DNA, the CDR3 is TGTGCCAGCAGCTTGTATTCTAGCGGCACAGATACGCAGTATTTT. Translation gives CASSLYSSGTDTQYF.

The CDR3 region is CASSSTGTSSTEAFF. Written as DNA, the CDR3 is TGCGCCAGCAGCTCGACAGGGACGAGTTCGACTGAAGCTTTCTTT. This chain links TRBV5-1 with TRBJ1-1, with 7 bases that match TRBD1. V shed 3 bases and J 5 bases; nucleotides not matched to a gene: 10. Germline loops: CDR1 SGHRS, CDR2 YFSETQ. The length of the CDR3 is 15 residues.

The chain couples TRBV11-2 to TRBJ2-5; the match to TRBD1 covers 9 bases. Germline V gene sequence: CDR1 SGHAT, CDR2 FQNNGV. The CDR3 loop spans 14 amino acids. V shed 5 bases and J 1 base; nucleotides not matched to a gene: 2. The CDR3 DNA reads as TGTGCCAGCAGCGCGACAGGGGGCCAAGAGACCCAGTACTTC. Its protein product is CASSATGGQETQYF. Combining the CDR3 with reference TRBV11-2 and TRBJ2-5 gives the whole variable domain EAGVAQSPRYKIIEKRQSVAFWCNPISGHATLYWYQQILGQGPKLLIQFQNNGVVDDSQLPKDRFSAERLKGVDSTLKIQPAKLEDSAVYLCASSATGGQETQYFGPGTRLLVL.

The genes are TRBV30 and TRBJ1-6; no reliable D call. Germline V lookup: CDR1 GTSNPN, CDR2 SVGIG (reference sequence). There are 15 residues in the CDR3. Trimming stripped 4 bases from V and 0 bases from J, with 10 bases between. The CDR3 reads CAWKILSSYNSPLHF. The CDR3 coding sequence is TGTGCCTGGAAGATCTTGAGCTCCTATAATTCACCCCTCCACTTT.

The chain couples TRBV9 to TRBJ2-3; D remains unclear. Germline V gene data show CDR1 as SGDLS and CDR2 as YYNGEE. The V and J ends lost 0 bases and 0 bases respectively, with 11 bases between them. This CDR3 is built from 16 residues. Here the CDR3 DNA reads TGTGCCAGCAGCGTAGGGTCGGCCCTCAGCACAGATACGCAGTATTTT. As protein: CASSVGSALSTDTQYF.

The V and J genes are TRBV2 and TRBJ2-1, with TRBD2 matching over 7 bases. Germline V lookup: CDR1 SNHLY, CDR2 FYNNEI. The junction had 8 bases not matched to a gene; V was cut back by 2 bases and J by 7 bases. The CDR3 is 15 amino acids. The CDR3 sequence: CASSERASGMNEQFF. The CDR3 DNA reads as TGTGCCAGCAGTGAAAGGGCTAGCGGAATGAATGAGCAGTTCTTC.

V usage is TRBV6-5 and J usage is TRBJ1-4; TRBD1 matches at 8 bases. V was pared by 8 bases and J by 7 bases, with 9 bases of the junction left unmatched. The germline gives CDR1 MNHEY, CDR2 SVGAGI. This CDR3 is built from 14 residues. DNA of the CDR3: TGTGCCAGCGGGATCGGGACAGGCCGTGAAAAACTGTTTTTT. Protein product: CASGIGTGREKLFF.

This clone occurred once. This chain's CDR3 is CASSQDRGAFGNEQFF. In nucleotides, the CDR3 is TGCGCCAGCAGCCAAGATCGGGGCGCATTCGGCAATGAGCAGTTCTTC. This rearrangement joins TRBV4-1 to TRBJ2-1; the D gene could be TRBD1 or TRBD2 (5 bases each). Germline CDR1 reads MGHRA; CDR2 reads YSYEKL. CDR3 length: 16 residues. V was clipped by 0 bases and J by 6 bases, with 15 bases between them.

The chain is built from TRBV6-5 and TRBJ2-5; D is uncertain. The V gene lost 2 bases and the J gene lost 3 bases, with 10 bases spanning the gap. CDR1 and CDR2 from the germline V gene are MNHEY and SVGAGI. The CDR3 covers 14 residues. Here the CDR3 DNA reads TGTGCCAGCAGTTACCTGGGTTCAGAAGAGACCCAGTACTTC. Residues: CASSYLGSEETQYF.

The genes are TRBV9 and TRBJ2-7, with 7 positions matching TRBD2. This CDR3 is 16 amino acids long. CDR1 is SGDLS, CDR2 YYNGEE, per germline. V was clipped by 3 bases and J by 0 bases; unmatched bases: 9. CDR3 nucleotides: TGTGCCAGCAGCGGGAGCGGCGGGAGTTCCTCCTACGAGCAGTACTTC. It translates to CASSGSGGSSSYEQYF.

This clone was detected once. CDR3 coding DNA: TGTGCCAGCAGCTTGGGACAGAACTCCTACGAGCAGTACTTC. Protein sequence: CASSLGQNSYEQYF. The J gene is TRBJ2-7, the V gene TRBV5-4; TRBD1 is a possible D gene (5 bases). Germline values: CDR1 SGHNT, CDR2 YYREEE (reference sequence). The CDR3 runs 14 residues. V lost 0 bases to trimming and J lost 0 bases, with 7 bases between them.

This chain connects TRBV7-2 to TRBJ2-2, with 9 bases fitting TRBD1. The junction had 8 bases not matched to a gene; V was cut back by 5 bases and J by 4 bases. The V gene's germline CDR1 is SGHTA and CDR2 FQGNSA. The CDR3 extends over 16 amino acids. CDR3 residues: CASSQGSTGGTGELFF. As DNA, the CDR3 is TGTGCCAGCAGCCAAGGTTCGACAGGGGGCACCGGGGAGCTGTTTTTT.

The chain has TRBV13 and TRBJ2-5; D assignment may be TRBD1 or TRBD2 (5 bases each). This CDR3 comprises 15 residues. Germline V gives CDR1 PRHDT, CDR2 FYEKMQ (reference sequence). Deletions cut 2 bases from V and 4 bases from J, with 14 bases between. Here the CDR3 reads CASSLTRDAGETQYF. CDR3 DNA: TGTGCCAGCAGCTTAACCCGGGACGCGGGAGAGACCCAGTACTTC.

The rearrangement uses TRBV11-2 and TRBJ2-4, with D possibly being TRBD1 or TRBD2 (5 bases each). Germline V gene data show CDR1 as SGHAT and CDR2 as FQNNGV. There are 19 residues in the CDR3. Trimming cost V 0 bases and J 0 bases, with 18 bases left between them. The CDR3 sequence: CASSLDLGTGLLAKNIQYF. Written as DNA, the CDR3 is TGTGCCAGCAGCTTAGACCTCGGGACCGGTCTATTAGCCAAAAACATTCAGTACTTC.

The CDR3 sequence: CASTKGQGTGNTIYF. Written as DNA, the CDR3 is TGTGCCAGTACCAAGGGACAGGGGACTGGAAACACCATATATTTT. The chain carries TRBV19 and TRBJ1-3, with 10 positions matching TRBD1. The CDR3 sequence is 15 residues long. Germline V gives CDR1 LNHDA, CDR2 SQIVND (reference sequence). The V gene end was trimmed by 7 bases and the J gene end by 2 bases; junction bases not matched to a gene: 5.

The chain has TRBV9 and TRBJ2-2; a weak D match, TRBD2 (6 bases). The CDR3 has 14 residues. V shed 1 base and J shed 5 bases, with 9 bases lying between them. Germline V gives CDR1 SGDLS, CDR2 YYNGEE. The CDR3 loop reads CASSVRLETGELFF. CDR3 nucleotides: TGTGCCAGCAGCGTAAGACTAGAGACCGGGGAGCTGTTTTTT.

The CDR3 spells CASSFRTGPGELFF. The CDR3 DNA sequence: TGCGCCAGCAGCTTCAGGACAGGGCCCGGGGAGCTGTTTTTT. The chain links TRBV5-1 to TRBJ2-2; TRBD1 matches 8 bases. Germline V lookup: CDR1 SGHRS, CDR2 YFSETQ. The V and J ends lost 2 bases and 6 bases, in that order; junction bases with no gene match: 3. This CDR3 comprises 14 residues.

This chain links TRBV5-8 with TRBJ2-3; D is ambiguous. The CDR3 totals 16 residues. From germline, CDR1 is SGHTS and CDR2 YDEGEE. Trimming shortened V by 0 bases and J by 0 bases, and 11 bases separated the two germline ends. CDR3 loop: CASSLGATPSTDTQYF. DNA of the CDR3: TGTGCCAGCAGCTTGGGGGCGACCCCTAGCACAGATACGCAGTATTTT.

Note on this clone: The junction and the germline gene differ at one end; a read error may be behind it. This chain links TRBV6-1 with TRBJ2-7; 8 positions agree with TRBD1. The CDR3 loop spans 15 amino acids. Germline CDR1 MNHNS, CDR2 SASEGT. This chain's CDR3 is CASSETTGGSYEQYF. CDR3 coding DNA: TGCGCCAGCAGTGAGACCACAGGGGGCTCCTACGAGCAGTACTTC.

V is TRBV19 and J is TRBJ2-1; D could derive from TRBD1 or TRBD2 (5 bases each). Germline CDR1 and CDR2: LNHDA and SQIVND (reference sequence). The CDR3 sequence is 12 residues long. DNA of the CDR3: TGTGCTTCGGGGACCAGGGCGGATGAGCAGTTCTTC. This codes for CASGTRADEQFF.

Written as DNA, the CDR3 is TGTGCCAGCAGTTTGGGACAGGGAGAGCAGCCCCAGCATTTT. Translation gives CASSLGQGEQPQHF. The chain couples TRBV28 to TRBJ1-5, with 9 bases fitting TRBD1. Trimming removed 3 bases from V and 7 bases from J; junction bases left unmatched: 4. The CDR3 totals 14 residues. Germline V CDR1 and CDR2: MDHEN, SYDVKM.

This chain uses TRBV12-5 with TRBJ1-2, with TRBD1 matching 9 bases. The trim removed 5 bases at V and 5 bases at J, leaving 12 bases unmatched. CDR3 length equals 16 residues. CDR1 and CDR2 (germline): LGHNT, FRNRAP. The CDR3 reads CASGPQSPGQGYGYTF. The CDR3 nucleotides read TGTGCTAGTGGTCCCCAATCCCCGGGACAGGGTTATGGCTACACCTTC.

This clone was counted a few times. This chain's CDR3 is CASSPHGTEDINGYTF. In nucleotides, the CDR3 is TGTGCCAGCAGTCCCCACGGGACGGAGGACATTAATGGCTACACCTTC. V and J are TRBV7-9 and TRBJ1-2, with a weak D call TRBD1 (5 bases). This CDR3 region has 16 residues. Germline values: CDR1 SEHNR, CDR2 FQNEAQ (reference sequence). Trimming removed 6 bases at V and 6 bases at J, with 23 bases between. Based on the CDR3 plus reference TRBV7-9 and TRBJ1-2, the full variable domain is DTGVSQNPRHKITKRGQNVTFRCDPISEHNRLYWYRQTLGQGPEFLTYFQNEAQLEKSRLLSDRFSAERPKGSFSTLEIQRTEQGDSAMYLCASSPHGTEDINGYTFGSGTRLTVV.

CDR3 nucleotides: TGTGCCAGCAGCAACGGTCCTTGGAATGAGCAGTTCTTC. Translated, it gives CASSNGPWNEQFF. This sequence joins TRBV11-3 and TRBJ2-1; D uncertain. The CDR3 runs 13 residues. V lost 5 bases, J lost 7 bases, and 12 bases lay in between. The germline gives CDR1 SGHNT, CDR2 YENEEA.

The rearrangement uses TRBV6-5 and TRBJ1-2; no clear D gene. Trimming cost V 2 bases and J 0 bases, with 7 bases left between them. CDR1 is MNHEY, CDR2 SVGAGI, per germline. The CDR3 extends over 14 amino acids. This CDR3 reads CASSYEPPNYGYTF. DNA for the CDR3: TGTGCCAGCAGTTACGAACCGCCTAACTATGGCTACACCTTC.

This clone was detected once. The CDR3 sequence is CASSPISSYEQYF. In DNA, the CDR3 is TGTGCCAGCAGTCCAATCAGCTCCTACGAGCAGTACTTC. The J gene is TRBJ2-7, the V gene TRBV27; no reliable D call. Germline loops: CDR1 MNHEY, CDR2 SMNVEV (reference sequence). This CDR3 region has 13 residues. V was cut by 5 bases and J by 0 bases, with 8 bases left in between.

CDR3 DNA sequence: TGCGCCAGCAGGGCGGGGACAGGGTCCACTGAAGCTTTCTTT. It yields the protein CASRAGTGSTEAFF. This sequence joins TRBV5-1 and TRBJ1-1; 9 bases agree with TRBD1. J was trimmed by 4 bases and V by 5 bases; bases with no gene match: 6. This CDR3 is 14 amino acids long. Germline lookup yields CDR1 SGHRS and CDR2 YFSETQ.

This clone was observed a single time. V is TRBV5-1 and J is TRBJ1-6; TRBD1 is a possible D gene (6 bases). This CDR3 contains 15 residues. CDR1 is SGHRS and CDR2 is YFSETQ in the germline V gene. V was shortened by 1 base and J by 6 bases, with 11 bases between the two germline ends. The CDR3 DNA follows: TGCGCCAGCAGCTTGACAGGGAAGAGTAATTCACCCCTCCACTTT. Its translation: CASSLTGKSNSPLHF.

J is TRBJ1-4 and V is TRBV10-3; no clear D gene. The V end was cut by 6 bases, the J end by 0 bases, with 5 bases between. The CDR3 spans 13 residues. Per the germline V gene, CDR1 is ENHRY and CDR2 is SYGVKD. DNA for the CDR3: TGTGCCATCAGGGATGCAACTAATGAAAAACTGTTTTTT. Translation gives CAIRDATNEKLFF.

The chain combines TRBV5-1 with TRBJ1-1, with D hard to call. Deletions cut 0 bases from V and 5 bases from J, with 11 bases between. This CDR3 is built from 14 residues. The germline V gene encodes CDR1 SGHRS and CDR2 YFSETQ. The CDR3 DNA reads TGCGCCAGCAGCTTGGAGGAGGGATGGACTGAAGCTTTCTTT. Translated, it gives CASSLEEGWTEAFF.

The chain is built from TRBV15 and TRBJ2-7; TRBD2 matches at 7 bases. Germline V CDR1 and CDR2: LNHNV, YYDKDF (reference sequence). CDR3 length: 13 residues. V lost 3 bases, J lost 6 bases, and 5 bases stayed unmatched. The CDR3 coding sequence is TGTGCCACCAGCAGTTCTGGACTAGGCGAGCAGTACTTC. Its translation is CATSSSGLGEQYF.